This T cell receptor beta chain was recorded in a study of persistence of HIV-infected CD4 T cells. The germline V gene encodes CDR1 LNHDA and CDR2 SQIVND (reference sequence). V shed 6 bases and J 4 bases; nucleotides not matched to a gene: 15. The CDR3 sequence is 17 residues long. Overlapping HIV-1 Gag 15-mer peptides at 0.8 to 1 ug per peptide per mL were used. Sorted nonresponding memory CD4+ T cells were CD40L-negative, CD69-negative, CD45RO-high. Details on this clone: What it binds is unknown.

This was the immunoSEQ version 4 assay in survey mode. Sequencing used immunoSEQ multiplex PCR; TCRdb keeps in-frame clones, though not all of them. Of roughly 60,000 clones listed, over 60% are singletons. The receptor comes from an adult man with HIV who was CMV-seropositive. The rearrangement uses TRBV19 and TRBJ1-5; TRBD1 aligns across 7 bases. Sequenced material: CD4+ T cells sorted from PBMCs after roughly 18-hour stimulation, taken from a patient who received antiretroviral therapy. The CDR3, as DNA: TGTGCCAGTAGATCGGGACAGCCCGGAGGGGGAAATCAGCCCCAGCATTTT. It specifies CASRSGQPGGGNQPQHF.